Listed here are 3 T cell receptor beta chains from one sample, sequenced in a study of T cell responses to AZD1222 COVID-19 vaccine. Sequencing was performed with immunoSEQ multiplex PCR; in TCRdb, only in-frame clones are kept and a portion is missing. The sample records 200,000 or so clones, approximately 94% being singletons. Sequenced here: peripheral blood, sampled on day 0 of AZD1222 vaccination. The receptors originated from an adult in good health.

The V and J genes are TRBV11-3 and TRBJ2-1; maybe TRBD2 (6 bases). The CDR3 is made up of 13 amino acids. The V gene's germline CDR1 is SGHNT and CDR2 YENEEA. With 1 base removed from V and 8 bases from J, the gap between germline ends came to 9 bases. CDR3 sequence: CASSLVRGDEQFF. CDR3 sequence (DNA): TGTGCCAGCAGCTTAGTGCGGGGCGATGAGCAGTTCTTC.

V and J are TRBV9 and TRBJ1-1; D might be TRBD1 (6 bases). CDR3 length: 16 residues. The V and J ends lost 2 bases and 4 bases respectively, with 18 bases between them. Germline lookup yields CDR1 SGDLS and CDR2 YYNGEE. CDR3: CASSVGWGAISTEAFF. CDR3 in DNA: TGTGCCAGCAGCGTGGGTTGGGGGGCGATTTCCACTGAAGCTTTCTTT.

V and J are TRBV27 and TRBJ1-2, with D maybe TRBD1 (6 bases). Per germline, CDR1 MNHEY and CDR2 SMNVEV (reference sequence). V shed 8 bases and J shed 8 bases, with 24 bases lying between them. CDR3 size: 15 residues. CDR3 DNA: TGTGCCAGCGATTCCCTCCCCCCAGGGGCTCAAGGCTACACCTTC. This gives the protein CASDSLPPGAQGYTF.